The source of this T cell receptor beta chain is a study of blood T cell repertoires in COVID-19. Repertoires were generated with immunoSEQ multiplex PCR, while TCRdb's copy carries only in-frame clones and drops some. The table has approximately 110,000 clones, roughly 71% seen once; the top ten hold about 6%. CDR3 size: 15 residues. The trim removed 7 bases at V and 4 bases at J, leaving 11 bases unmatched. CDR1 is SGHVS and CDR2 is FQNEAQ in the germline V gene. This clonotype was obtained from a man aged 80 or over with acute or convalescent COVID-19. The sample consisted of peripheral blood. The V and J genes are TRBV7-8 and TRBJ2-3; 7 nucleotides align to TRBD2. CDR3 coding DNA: TGTGCCAGCACCAAACTGGGGGGGAGCGCAGATACGCAGTATTTT. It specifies CASTKLGGSADTQYF.